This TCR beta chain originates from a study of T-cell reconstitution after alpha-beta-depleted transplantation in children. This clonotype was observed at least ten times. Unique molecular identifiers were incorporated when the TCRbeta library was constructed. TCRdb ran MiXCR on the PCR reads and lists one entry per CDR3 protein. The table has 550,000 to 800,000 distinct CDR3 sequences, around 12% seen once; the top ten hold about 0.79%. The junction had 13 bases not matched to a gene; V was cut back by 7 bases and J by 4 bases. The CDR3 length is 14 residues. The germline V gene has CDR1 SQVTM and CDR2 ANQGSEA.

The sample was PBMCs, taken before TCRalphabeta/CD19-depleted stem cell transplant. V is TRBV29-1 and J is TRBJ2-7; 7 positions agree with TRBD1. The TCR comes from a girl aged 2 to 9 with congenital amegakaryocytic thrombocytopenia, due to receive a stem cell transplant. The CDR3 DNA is TGCAGCGCCGCAGGGGGACAGAACCCATACGAGCAGTACTTC. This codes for CSAAGGQNPYEQYF.